This TCR beta chain was profiled in a study of vaccination and CD4 T cells after COVID-19. Across the whole study: Convalescent donors totaled six males and four females, including two who were Hispanic.

The treatment: approximately 10-day PBMC culture with coronavirus spike peptide pools or control peptides (ViraFEST assay). The Oncomine TCR Beta short-read assay was what sequenced the DNA obtained from cultured CD4+ T cells. TCRdb reprocessed the PCR reads with MiXCR, giving one entry per CDR3 protein. The table includes some 10,000 distinct CDR3 sequences, approximately 48% detected once. This clonotype was counted between two and nine times. What it recognizes is unknown. This receptor was identified in a human donor who had recovered from COVID-19. Source material: CD4+ T cells from blood, cultured in vitro.

CDR3 DNA sequence: TGTGCCAGCAGTGAAAGGGCGAGCTCTTGGCCCTCCTACGAGCAGTACTTC. This gives the protein CASSERASSWPSYEQYF. The chain employs TRBV6-1 and TRBJ2-7; D not resolved. Between the trimmed V and J ends, which lost 2 bases and 0 bases, there was a span of 17 bases. The CDR3 is 17 amino acids. Per the germline V gene, CDR1 is MNHNS and CDR2 is SASEGT.